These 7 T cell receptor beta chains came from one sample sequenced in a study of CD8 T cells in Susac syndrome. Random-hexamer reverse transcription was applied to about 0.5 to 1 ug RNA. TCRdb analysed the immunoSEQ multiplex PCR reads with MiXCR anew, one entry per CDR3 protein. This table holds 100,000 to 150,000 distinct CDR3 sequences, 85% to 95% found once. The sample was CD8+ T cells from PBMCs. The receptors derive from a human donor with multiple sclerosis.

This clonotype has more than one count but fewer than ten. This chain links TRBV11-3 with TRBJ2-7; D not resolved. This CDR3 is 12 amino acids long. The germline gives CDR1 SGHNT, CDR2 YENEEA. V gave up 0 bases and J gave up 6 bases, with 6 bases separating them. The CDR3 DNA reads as TGTGCCAGCAGCTTAGACCACAGCGAGCAGTACGTC. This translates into CASSLDHSEQYV.

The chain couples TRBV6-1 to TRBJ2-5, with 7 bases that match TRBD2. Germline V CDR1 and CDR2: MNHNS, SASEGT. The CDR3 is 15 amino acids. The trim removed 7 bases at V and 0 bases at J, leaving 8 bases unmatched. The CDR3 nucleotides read TGTGCCAGCATGGCGCGGGAGAAATACCAAGAGACCCAGTACTTC. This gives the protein CASMAREKYQETQYF.

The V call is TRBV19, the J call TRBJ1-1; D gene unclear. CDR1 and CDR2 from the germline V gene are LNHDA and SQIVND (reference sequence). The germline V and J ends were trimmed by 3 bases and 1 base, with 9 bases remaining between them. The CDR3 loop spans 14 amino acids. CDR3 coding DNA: TGTGCCAGTAGTATCCTCGGGGAGAACACTGAAGCTTTCTTT. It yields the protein CASSILGENTEAFF.

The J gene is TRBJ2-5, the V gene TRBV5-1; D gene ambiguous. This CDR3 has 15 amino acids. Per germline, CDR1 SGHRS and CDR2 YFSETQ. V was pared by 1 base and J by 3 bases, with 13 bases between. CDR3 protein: CASSLRVDMKETQYF. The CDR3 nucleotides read TGCGCCAGCAGCTTGAGGGTAGACATGAAAGAGACCCAGTACTTC.

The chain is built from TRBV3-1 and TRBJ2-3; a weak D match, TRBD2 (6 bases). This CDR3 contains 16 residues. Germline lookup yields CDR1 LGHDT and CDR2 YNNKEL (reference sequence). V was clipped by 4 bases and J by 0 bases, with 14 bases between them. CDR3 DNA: TGTGCCAGCAGCCCCGGGACTGAATCTAGCACAGATACGCAGTATTTT. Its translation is CASSPGTESSTDTQYF.

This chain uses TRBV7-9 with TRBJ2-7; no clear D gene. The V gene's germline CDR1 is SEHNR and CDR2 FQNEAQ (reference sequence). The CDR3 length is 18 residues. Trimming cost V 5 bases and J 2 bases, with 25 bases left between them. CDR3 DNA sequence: TGTGCCAGCAGCAAATACCCAAACTCTAGTAGGAAGGCCTACGAGCAGTACGTC. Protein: CASSKYPNSSRKAYEQYV.

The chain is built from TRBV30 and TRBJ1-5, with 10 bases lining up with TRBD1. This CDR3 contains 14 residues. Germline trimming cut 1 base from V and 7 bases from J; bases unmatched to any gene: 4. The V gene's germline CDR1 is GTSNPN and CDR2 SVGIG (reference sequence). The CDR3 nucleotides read TGTGCCTGGAGTGCGGGACAGGGGAACCAGCCCCAGCATTTT. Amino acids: CAWSAGQGNQPQHF.